One sample yielded the 26 T cell receptor beta chains listed below, sequenced in a study of blood T cell repertoires in COVID-19. Some clones are missing from TCRdb's copy, which holds only in-frame ones; the method was immunoSEQ multiplex PCR. The sample shows approximately 100,000 clones, approximately 92% of them seen only once. Sequenced: peripheral blood. These receptors all stem from a woman older than 75 with acute or convalescent COVID-19.

This chain uses TRBV14 with TRBJ2-3, with TRBD2 identical over 8 bases. Trimming removed 4 bases from V and 4 bases from J; junction bases left unmatched: 16. This CDR3 has 18 residues. The germline V gene has CDR1 SGHDN and CDR2 FVKESK. The CDR3 loop reads CASSLAGTRVLYADTQYF. CDR3 coding DNA: TGTGCCAGCAGCCTGGCCGGGACTAGAGTACTCTACGCAGATACGCAGTATTTT.

The V and J genes are TRBV12-5 and TRBJ2-1, with 9 bases lining up with TRBD2. This CDR3 contains 17 residues. Germline-derived CDR1 and CDR2 are LGHNT and FRNRAP. The V segment lost 6 bases and the J segment 2 bases; nucleotides outside the gene matches: 11. CDR3 protein: CASGDTKSGGPYNEQFF. DNA for the CDR3: TGTGCTAGTGGAGATACTAAAAGCGGGGGGCCCTACAATGAGCAGTTCTTC.

The chain employs TRBV7-2 and TRBJ1-2, with a tentative D call TRBD1 (6 bases). V lost 1 base and J 6 bases, leaving 15 bases between the germline ends. The CDR3 length is 15 residues. Germline CDR1 SGHTA, CDR2 FQGNSA. The CDR3 bases are TGTGCCAGCAGCTTAGACAGGGATTTGATTCATGGCTACACCTTC. Protein product: CASSLDRDLIHGYTF.

This sequence joins TRBV7-9 and TRBJ2-1; 13 positions match TRBD2. Germline V gene sequence: CDR1 SEHNR, CDR2 FQNEAQ (reference sequence). The CDR3 covers 18 residues. V lost 3 bases to trimming and J lost 2 bases; unmatched junction nucleotides: 7. The CDR3 here is CASSLRTSGGFAYNEQFF. DNA of the CDR3: TGTGCCAGCAGCTTGAGGACTAGCGGGGGTTTCGCCTACAATGAGCAGTTCTTC.

A note on this clone: The limits of the CDR3 on the DNA are not certain, so only TCRdb's listed CDR3 is given. The genes are TRBV29-1 and TRBJ2-3; the D call of TRBD2 is as the table states it, not checked on the DNA. The CDR3 is 9 residues long, ends included. The germline CDR1 and CDR2 sequences are SQVTM and ANQGSEA. CDR3 amino acids: CSVGEGSDF.

The rearrangement joins TRBV2 to TRBJ1-2; 8 bases fit TRBD1. Per the germline V gene, CDR1 is SNHLY and CDR2 is FYNNEI. This CDR3 is built from 15 residues. V dropped 7 bases and J dropped 5; count of bases not matched to a gene: 12. The CDR3 bases are TGTGCCAGCATCAACCCGGGACAGGTGGGGTATGGCTACACCTTC. Protein product: CASINPGQVGYGYTF.

The chain employs TRBV5-1 and TRBJ1-1; D remains unclear. The CDR3 has 13 residues. Germline assignment: CDR1 SGHRS and CDR2 YFSETQ. Trimming took off 0 bases at V and 6 bases at J, with 9 bases between the two ends. The CDR3 protein is CASSLDRGSEAFF. The CDR3, as DNA: TGCGCCAGCAGCTTGGATCGGGGTTCTGAAGCTTTCTTT.

The rearrangement links TRBV28 to TRBJ2-5; tentatively, D is TRBD2 (6 bases). Germline CDR1 and CDR2: MDHEN and SYDVKM. This CDR3 contains 14 residues. With 3 bases removed from V and 4 bases from J, the gap between germline ends came to 12 bases. CDR3 sequence reads: CASSFMPGVETQYF. The CDR3 nucleotides read TGTGCCAGCAGTTTCATGCCGGGGGTAGAGACCCAGTACTTC. The whole variable domain, remainder taken from reference TRBV28 and TRBJ2-5, is DVKVTQSSRYLVKRTGEKVFLECVQDMDHENMFWYRQDPGLGLRLIYFSYDVKMKEKGDIPEGYSVSREKKERFSLILESASTNQTSMYLCASSFMPGVETQYFGPGTRLLVL.

This chain connects TRBV4-3 to TRBJ1-2, with D tentatively TRBD1 (6 bases). The CDR3 sequence is 15 residues long. The germline V and J ends were trimmed by 1 base and 3 bases, with 12 bases remaining between them. Looked up from germline, CDR1 is LGHNA and CDR2 is YSLEER. As DNA, the CDR3 is TGCGCCAGCAGCCAAGCGACAGGTCTGGACTATGGCTACACCTTC. Residues: CASSQATGLDYGYTF.

This chain connects TRBV9 to TRBJ2-3, with 7 bases lining up with TRBD2. The CDR3 is 17 amino acids. Germline V gives CDR1 SGDLS, CDR2 YYNGEE. Trimming cost V 4 bases and J 2 bases; bases outside gene matches: 13. The CDR3 bases are TGTGCCAGCAGCTTACGCGGGGGTACCTCCCACACAGATACGCAGTATTTT. This translates into CASSLRGGTSHTDTQYF.

The CDR3 spells CASRRLAGDMTDTQYF. The CDR3 DNA follows: TGTGCCAGCCGCAGACTAGCGGGGGACATGACAGATACGCAGTATTTT. The rearrangement links TRBV27 to TRBJ2-3; TRBD2 agrees at 12 bases. Germline values: CDR1 MNHEY, CDR2 SMNVEV (reference sequence). CDR3 length: 16 amino acids. V lost 8 bases, J lost 3 bases, and 9 bases stayed unmatched.

The chain joins TRBV7-2 to TRBJ1-3; 8 positions agree with TRBD1. J was trimmed by 7 bases and V by 5 bases; bases with no gene match: 10. Per germline, CDR1 SGHTA and CDR2 FQGNSA. The CDR3 covers 15 residues. CDR3 DNA sequence: TGTGCCAGCAGCCCCGGACAGGGCGCGGGGAACACCATATATTTT. Translated, it gives CASSPGQGAGNTIYF.

This clone was observed a few times. As DNA, the CDR3 is TGTGCCAGCAGCTTGGTGGGAGAGACCTACAATGAGCAGTTCTTC. It is translated as CASSLVGETYNEQFF. The chain links TRBV5-5 to TRBJ2-1; weak D call: TRBD2 (5 bases). From germline, CDR1 is SGHKS and CDR2 YYEKEE (reference sequence). The CDR3 covers 15 residues. The V and J ends lost 0 bases and 2 bases respectively, with 9 bases between them.

The chain is built from TRBV19 and TRBJ2-2, with TRBD1 identical over 9 bases. The CDR3 loop spans 16 amino acids. With 7 bases clipped from V and 4 bases from J, the junction kept 10 bases outside the gene matches. The germline V gene encodes CDR1 LNHDA and CDR2 SQIVND (reference sequence). The CDR3 nucleotides are TGTGCCAGTACCCTAGGGGACAGGGAAACCACCGGGGAGCTGTTTTTT. Translation gives CASTLGDRETTGELFF.

The chain couples TRBV5-1 to TRBJ1-3; no reliable D call. Germline V gene data show CDR1 as SGHRS and CDR2 as YFSETQ. V was trimmed by 0 bases and J by 0 bases, leaving 10 bases between them. This CDR3 contains 16 residues. The CDR3 region is CASSLEAGGSGNTIYF. The CDR3 nucleotides are TGCGCCAGCAGCTTGGAGGCGGGCGGCTCTGGAAACACCATATATTTT.

The chain links TRBV28 to TRBJ1-1, with D maybe TRBD1 (6 bases). Germline CDR1 is MDHEN and CDR2 is SYDVKM. This CDR3 has 16 residues. The ends were cut back, 8 bases at V and 6 bases at J, with 25 bases in the middle. CDR3 loop: CASRYWGGQANAEAFF. In DNA form, the CDR3 reads TGTGCCAGCCGTTACTGGGGGGGACAAGCTAACGCTGAAGCTTTCTTT.

The chain couples TRBV6-6 to TRBJ1-3; no clear D gene. Germline V CDR1 and CDR2: MNHNY, SVGAGI (reference sequence). The germline V and J ends were trimmed by 2 bases and 1 base, with 9 bases remaining between them. This CDR3 spans 15 amino acids. The CDR3 is CASSYPGRSGNTIYF. The CDR3 nucleotides are TGTGCCAGCAGTTACCCGGGTCGATCTGGAAACACCATATATTTT.

CDR3 loop: CASSRGGAVGQPQHF. CDR3 bases: TGTGCCAGCTCACGGGGAGGGGCCGTTGGTCAGCCCCAGCATTTT. This sequence joins TRBV18 and TRBJ1-5, with D possibly matching TRBD1 (5 bases). The CDR3 runs to 15 residues. Trimming removed 4 bases from V and 6 bases from J, with 16 bases in between. Germline V gene sequence: CDR1 KGHSH, CDR2 LQKENI.

V gene TRBV5-1 combines with J gene TRBJ1-2, with unresolved D. Germline CDR1 SGHRS, CDR2 YFSETQ. V was pared by 5 bases and J by 3 bases, with 20 bases between. This CDR3 has 16 amino acids. The CDR3 DNA sequence: TGCGCCAGCAGAGCGTCTCAAGTGGCCGCGGACTATGGCTACACCTTC. It is translated as CASRASQVAADYGYTF.

The genes are TRBV5-5 and TRBJ2-7; the match to TRBD1 covers 7 bases. Germline V lookup: CDR1 SGHKS, CDR2 YYEKEE (reference sequence). The V gene end was trimmed by 1 base and the J gene end by 7 bases; junction bases not matched to a gene: 11. The CDR3 has 15 residues. This CDR3 is CASSLSQGVITEQYF. The CDR3 DNA reads TGTGCCAGCAGCTTGTCGCAGGGGGTAATAACGGAGCAGTACTTC.

The chain links TRBV5-1 to TRBJ1-1, with D perhaps TRBD1 (5 bases). V was pared by 0 bases and J by 4 bases, with 13 bases between. Germline CDR1 and CDR2: SGHRS and YFSETQ. The CDR3 is made up of 15 amino acids. CDR3 nucleotide sequence: TGCGCCAGCAGCTTGGAAAACACGGGGGGCACTGAAGCTTTCTTT. Encoded protein: CASSLENTGGTEAFF.

The chain has TRBV11-2 and TRBJ2-3; possibly TRBD1 for D (6 bases). This CDR3 region has 14 residues. Germline CDR1 and CDR2: SGHAT and FQNNGV. Trimming shortened V by 4 bases and J by 2 bases, and 10 bases separated the two germline ends. This chain's CDR3 is CASSSGQITDTQYF. DNA for the CDR3: TGTGCCAGCAGCTCCGGACAGATCACAGATACGCAGTATTTT.

This clone was observed once. V gene TRBV28 combines with J gene TRBJ1-2; D is possibly TRBD1 (6 bases). Trimming removed 4 bases from V and 3 bases from J, with 18 bases in between. The CDR3 runs 16 residues. From germline, CDR1 is MDHEN and CDR2 SYDVKM. CDR3 in amino acids: CASSYRQVTQDYGYTF. As DNA, the CDR3 is TGTGCCAGCAGTTACAGACAGGTCACCCAGGACTATGGCTACACCTTC.

The V gene is TRBV5-1, the J gene TRBJ1-2, with 7 bases fitting TRBD1. The CDR3 totals 16 residues. V was pared by 0 bases and J by 2 bases, with 7 bases of the junction left unmatched. Germline lookup yields CDR1 SGHRS and CDR2 YFSETQ. DNA of the CDR3: TGCGCCAGCAGCTTGGGGGACAGCTGGGGGAACTATGGCTACACCTTC. Its protein is CASSLGDSWGNYGYTF.

The chain links TRBV5-1 to TRBJ2-6, with D perhaps TRBD1 (6 bases). Deletions cut 4 bases from V and 2 bases from J, with 10 bases between. CDR1 SGHRS and CDR2 YFSETQ come from the germline V gene. The CDR3 consists of 15 residues. CDR3 in DNA: TGCGCCAGCAGCCAACAGGGCGCTGGGGCCAACGTCCTGACTTTC. Translated: CASSQQGAGANVLTF.

The J gene is TRBJ1-2, the V gene TRBV5-4; D perhaps matches TRBD1 (5 bases). CDR3 size: 14 residues. V was cut by 4 bases and J by 2 bases, with 12 bases left in between. CDR1 and CDR2 from the germline V gene are SGHNT and YYREEE (reference sequence). CDR3 bases: TGTGCCAGCAGCACGGGGGTCCAGAACTATGGCTACACCTTC. Protein: CASSTGVQNYGYTF.